Listed below are T cell receptor beta chains from one sample, sequenced in a study of blood T cell repertoires in COVID-19. Some clones are missing from TCRdb's copy, which holds only in-frame ones; the method was immunoSEQ multiplex PCR. The sample consists of roughly 300,000 clones, roughly nine tenths of them appearing once. The specimen was PBMCs or T cells enriched from blood (not recorded which). The origin of the receptors is a young woman who had recovered from COVID-19. CDR3s include the opening cysteine and the closing phenylalanine or tryptophan. Fields, in order: clone size, V gene, J gene, D gene, CDR3 DNA, CDR3 protein. D genes are given only for firm matches. The size of a clone is reported for some rows only, either as once, few or many, or as a class for expanded clones.

size: .
V: TRBV7-2
J: TRBJ2-7
D: TRBD2
DNA: TGTGCCAGCAGCTTCGCGGGGGGGCTTCTGGGACCCTACGAGCAGTACTTC
CDR3: CASSFAGGLLGPYEQYF

size: .
V: TRBV2
J: TRBJ1-6
D: .
DNA: TGTGCCAGCAGTGAGCAGGGCAGTGTTTGGTCACCCCTCCACTTT
CDR3: CASSEQGSVWSPLHF

size: .
V: TRBV9
J: TRBJ2-1
D: TRBD1
DNA: TGTGCCAGCAGCGTATTGGGACAGGGATATTTGAATGAGCAGTTCTTC
CDR3: CASSVLGQGYLNEQFF

size: .
V: TRBV6-2/TRBV6-3
J: TRBJ1-1
D: .
DNA: TGTGCCAGCAGTTACTCGGCGACAGGGAACACTGAAGCTTTCTTT
CDR3: CASSYSATGNTEAFF

size: .
V: TRBV6-5
J: TRBJ1-5
D: TRBD1
DNA: TGTGCCAGCAGCCTCGGGACAGGAGCTCAGCCCCAGCATTTT
CDR3: CASSLGTGAQPQHF

size: .
V: TRBV11-1
J: TRBJ1-1
D: .
DNA: TGTGCCAGCAGCTTAGATCTGCAGGGTGGCGGGGTTTTCTTT
CDR3: CASSLDLQGGGVFF

size: .
V: TRBV6-5
J: TRBJ1-4
D: TRBD1
DNA: TGTGCCAGCAGTTGGGGACAGGGGGGCGGAAAACTGTTTTTT
CDR3: CASSWGQGGGKLFF

size: .
V: TRBV18
J: TRBJ2-5
D: .
DNA: TGTGCCAGCTCCCCCGGCCCAATGGGGCACCAGTACTTC
CDR3: CASSPGPMGHQYF

size: .
V: TRBV7-9
J: TRBJ1-6
D: .
DNA: TGTGCCAGCAGCTCCGTGGGCAGTCTCGATTCACCCCTCCACTTT
CDR3: CASSSVGSLDSPLHF

size: .
V: TRBV7-2
J: TRBJ1-5
D: .
DNA: TGTGCCAGCAGCTTAACAGAGTTCAATCAGCCCCAGCATTTT
CDR3: CASSLTEFNQPQHF

size: .
V: TRBV30
J: TRBJ2-3
D: TRBD2
DNA: TGTGCCTGGGCATCTAGCGGGGGGGCCACAGATACGCAGTATTTT
CDR3: CAWASSGGATDTQYF

size: once
V: TRBV6-5
J: TRBJ2-7
D: .
DNA: TGTGCCAGCAGTTACGGGGAGCTGCAAACCTACGAGCAGTACTTC
CDR3: CASSYGELQTYEQYF

size: .
V: TRBV30
J: TRBJ1-2
D: TRBD1
DNA: TGTGCCTGGAGCTACCGGGACAGGGAGGTCTACACCTTC
CDR3: CAWSYRDREVYTF

size: .
V: TRBV5-1
J: TRBJ1-1
D: .
DNA: TGCGCCAGCAGCCCGGGGGACACTGAAGCTTTCTTT
CDR3: CASSPGDTEAFF

size: .
V: TRBV11-3
J: TRBJ1-1
D: .
DNA: TGTGCCAGCAGCGCCACCGCTATGAACACTGAAGCTTTCTTT
CDR3: CASSATAMNTEAFF

size: .
V: TRBV4-1
J: TRBJ1-3
D: TRBD1
DNA: TGCGCCAGCAGCCAGCCCAGGGGGCCAGGAAACACCATATATTTT
CDR3: CASSQPRGPGNTIYF

size: .
V: TRBV30
J: TRBJ2-7
D: TRBD1
DNA: TGTGCCCCAAGCATCGACAGGGGGAGGCACTACGAGCAGTACTTC
CDR3: CAPSIDRGRHYEQYF

size: few
V: TRBV5-1
J: TRBJ1-4
D: .
DNA: TGCGCCAGCAAAGAATGGTGGTCCGTGACAGATAATGAAAAACTGTTTTTT
CDR3: CASKEWWSVTDNEKLFF

size: .
V: TRBV4-1
J: TRBJ1-5
D: .
DNA: TGCGCCAGCAGCCAAGATCTTGACAGGAACAATCAGCCCCAGCATTTT
CDR3: CASSQDLDRNNQPQHF

size: .
V: TRBV5-1
J: TRBJ2-5
D: TRBD1
DNA: TGCGCCAGCAGCTTTGTGGACAGGGAAGAGACCCAGTACTTC
CDR3: CASSFVDREETQYF

size: .
V: TRBV5-1
J: TRBJ2-5
D: TRBD2
DNA: TGCGCCAGCAGCTTGGGTCTAGCGGGGGGGCCCCAAGAGACCCAGTACTTC
CDR3: CASSLGLAGGPQETQYF

size: .
V: TRBV5-1
J: TRBJ2-5
D: .
DNA: TGCGCCAGCAGCTTGGGCAGGGCGGAGGAGACCCAGTACTTC
CDR3: CASSLGRAEETQYF

size: .
V: TRBV29-1
J: TRBJ2-2
D: .
DNA: TGCAGCGTTGACCCCGGTCCGGGGAACACCGGGGAGCTGTTTTTT
CDR3: CSVDPGPGNTGELFF

size: once
V: TRBV30
J: TRBJ2-1
D: TRBD2
DNA: TGTGCCTGGAGTGCGACTAGCGGGGGGGCTCATCGCCCAAATGAGCAGTTCTTC
CDR3: CAWSATSGGAHRPNEQFF

size: .
V: TRBV19
J: TRBJ1-5
D: .
DNA: TGTGCCAGTAGTATAGTTGGCAGGGGTAACAATCAGCCCCAGCATTTT
CDR3: CASSIVGRGNNQPQHF

size: .
V: TRBV11-2
J: TRBJ2-3
D: TRBD1
DNA: TGTGCCAGCAGCTTGCGGACAGGGTCCACAGATACGCAGTATTTT
CDR3: CASSLRTGSTDTQYF

size: .
V: TRBV7-2
J: TRBJ1-2
D: TRBD1
DNA: TGTGCCAGCAGTCTGACAGGGGCTAACTATGGCTACACCTTC
CDR3: CASSLTGANYGYTF

size: .
V: TRBV30
J: TRBJ2-1
D: TRBD1
DNA: TGTGCCTGGGTGGGACAGCAGAGGTACAATGAGCAGTTCTTC
CDR3: CAWVGQQRYNEQFF